A selection of T cell receptor beta chains follows, all from one sample in a study of radiotherapy plus CTLA-4 blockade in lung cancer. Profiled with immunoSEQ multiplex PCR; TCRdb holds only in-frame clones, not every one. The table records some 98,000 clones, 75% to 85% of them present only once. The sequenced sample was peripheral blood, obtained from a patient treated with radiotherapy plus ipilimumab. Receptors originate from a human donor with non-small cell lung cancer who had a partial response to radiotherapy plus ipilimumab. Both conserved end residues are part of each CDR3. D genes are given only for firm matches. Size is stated for part of the rows, as once, few or many counts, or as a class when the clone is expanded.

size: .
V: TRBV19
D: TRBD1
J: TRBJ1-2
length: 16
DNA: TGTGCCAGTAGTCTCTGGACAGGGGGCGCGACCTATGGCTACACCTTC
CDR3: CASSLWTGGATYGYTF

size: .
V: TRBV5-6
D: TRBD2
J: TRBJ2-3
length: 15
DNA: TGTGCCAGCAGCACCGGGACTAGACTCACAGATACGCAGTATTTT
CDR3: CASSTGTRLTDTQYF

size: .
V: TRBV27
D: .
J: TRBJ2-7
length: 14
DNA: TGTGCCAGCAGTAGTAGCGTAGGTACCTACGAGCAGTACTTC
CDR3: CASSSSVGTYEQYF

size: .
V: TRBV5-1
D: .
J: TRBJ2-2
length: 14
DNA: TGCGCCAGCAGCGCCCAGGAATACACCGGGGAGCTGTTTTTT
CDR3: CASSAQEYTGELFF

size: .
V: TRBV2
D: .
J: TRBJ2-7
length: 13
DNA: TGTGCCAGCAGTGGGATGGGAGCCTACGAGCAGTACTTC
CDR3: CASSGMGAYEQYF

size: .
V: TRBV11-2
D: TRBD1
J: TRBJ1-1
length: 14
DNA: TGTGCCAGCAGCTCCCGGACAGGGTCCACTGAAGCTTTCTTT
CDR3: CASSSRTGSTEAFF

size: few
V: TRBV6-1
D: TRBD2
J: TRBJ2-3
length: 14
DNA: TGTGCCACCAATAGCGGGAGGGCCCGTGATACGCAGTATTTT
CDR3: CATNSGRARDTQYF

size: .
V: TRBV5-1
D: TRBD2
J: TRBJ2-3
length: 15
DNA: TGCGCCAGCAGCTTCCAGCGGGAGGGCCAAGATACGCAGTATTTT
CDR3: CASSFQREGQDTQYF

size: .
V: TRBV2
D: TRBD2
J: TRBJ2-2
length: 15
DNA: TGTGCCAGTTTTAGCGGGAGTCGTGACACCGGGGAGCTGTTTTTT
CDR3: CASFSGSRDTGELFF

size: .
V: TRBV10-1
D: TRBD1
J: TRBJ2-5
length: 13
DNA: TGCGCCAGCAGTGACGACAGGGCAGAGACCCAGTACTTC
CDR3: CASSDDRAETQYF

size: .
V: TRBV5-6
D: TRBD1
J: TRBJ2-7
length: 14
DNA: TGTGCCAGCAGCTTCGGGACAGGGTCCTACGAGCAGTACTTC
CDR3: CASSFGTGSYEQYF

size: .
V: TRBV28
D: .
J: TRBJ2-7
length: 12
DNA: TGTGCCAGCAGTTTCCTGGGGGGCGAGCAGTACTTC
CDR3: CASSFLGGEQYF

size: .
V: TRBV7-8
D: TRBD1
J: TRBJ2-7
length: 15
DNA: TGTGCCAGCAGCTTAGGGACAGGAGGCCTCTACGAGCAGTACTTC
CDR3: CASSLGTGGLYEQYF

size: .
V: TRBV5-4
D: TRBD1
J: TRBJ1-2
length: 15
DNA: TGTGCCAGCAGCTCCGGGACAGGGGGCGGGCTGGGCTACACCTTC
CDR3: CASSSGTGGGLGYTF

size: .
V: TRBV6-6
D: .
J: TRBJ1-1
length: 11
DNA: TGTGCCAGCAGAGGGAGTGCTGAAGCTTTCTTT
CDR3: CASRGSAEAFF

size: .
V: TRBV6-6
D: TRBD1
J: TRBJ1-2
length: 14
DNA: TGTGCCAGCAGATCCGGGACAGGGATCTATGGCTACACCTTC
CDR3: CASRSGTGIYGYTF

size: few
V: TRBV4-2
D: .
J: TRBJ1-5
length: 13
DNA: TGTGCCAGCAGCCAGTACAGGGTTCAGCCCCAGCATTTT
CDR3: CASSQYRVQPQHF